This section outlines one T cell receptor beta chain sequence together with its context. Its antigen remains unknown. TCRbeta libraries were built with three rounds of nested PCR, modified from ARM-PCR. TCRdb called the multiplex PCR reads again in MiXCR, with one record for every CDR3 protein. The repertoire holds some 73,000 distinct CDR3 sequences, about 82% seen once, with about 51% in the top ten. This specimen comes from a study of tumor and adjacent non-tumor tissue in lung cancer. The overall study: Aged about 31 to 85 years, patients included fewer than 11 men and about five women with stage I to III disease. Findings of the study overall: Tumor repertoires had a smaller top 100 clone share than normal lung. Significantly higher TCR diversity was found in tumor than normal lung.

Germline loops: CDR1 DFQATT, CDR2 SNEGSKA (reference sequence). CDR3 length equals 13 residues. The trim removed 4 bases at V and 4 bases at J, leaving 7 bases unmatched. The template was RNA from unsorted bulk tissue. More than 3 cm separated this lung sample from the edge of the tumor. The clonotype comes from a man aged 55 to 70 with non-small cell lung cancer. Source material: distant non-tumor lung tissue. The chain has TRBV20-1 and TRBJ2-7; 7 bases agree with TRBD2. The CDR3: CSANESGGYEQYF. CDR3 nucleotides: TGCAGTGCTAATGAGTCGGGAGGTTACGAGCAGTACTTC.